A selection of T cell receptor beta chains follows, all from one sample in a study of cytomegalovirus exposure and HLA in healthy donors. Some clones are missing from TCRdb's copy, which holds only in-frame ones; the method was immunoSEQ multiplex PCR. This sample carries about 94,000 clones, roughly three fifths of them seen once, and the ten largest clones take 3% to 5%. The sample consisted of PBMCs. The source is a man aged 25 to 45 in good health and CMV-seronegative. The CDR3 runs from the conserved cysteine through the conserved F or W. Each record gives: CDR3 protein, CDR3 DNA, J gene, V gene, D gene, clone size. A D gene is named only where the DNA matches it firmly. Only some rows state a clone size, as once, few, many or a class for expanded clones.

CDR3: CASTHGLRSTDTQYF
DNA: TGTGCCAGCACTCACGGACTACGGTCGACAGATACGCAGTATTTT
J: TRBJ2-3
V: TRBV28
D: .
size: .

CDR3: CASSPSGANEKLFF
DNA: TGTGCCAGCTCACCGAGCGGGGCTAATGAAAAACTGTTTTTT
J: TRBJ1-4
V: TRBV18
D: .
size: .

CDR3: CATSNRGPGETQYF
DNA: TGTGCCACCAGCAACAGGGGGCCTGGGGAGACCCAGTACTTC
J: TRBJ2-5
V: TRBV15
D: TRBD1
size: .

CDR3: CASSLDWESYEQYF
DNA: TGTGCCAGCAGCTTGGACTGGGAGTCCTACGAGCAGTACTTC
J: TRBJ2-7
V: TRBV5-6
D: .
size: .

CDR3: CASSQGTSRRAGETQYF
DNA: TGTGCCAGTAGTCAAGGGACTAGCAGGAGGGCCGGGGAGACCCAGTACTTC
J: TRBJ2-5
V: TRBV19
D: TRBD2
size: .

CDR3: CAIGPGQNTGELFF
DNA: TGTGCCATCGGGCCGGGACAAAACACCGGGGAGCTGTTTTTT
J: TRBJ2-2
V: TRBV10-3
D: .
size: .

CDR3: CASSGDRILNTEAFF
DNA: TGTGCCAGCAGTGGCGACAGGATACTGAACACTGAAGCTTTCTTT
J: TRBJ1-1
V: TRBV6-6
D: .
size: .

CDR3: CASSRDRGSVGYEQYF
DNA: TGCGCCAGCTCCCGGGACAGGGGTTCGGTGGGTTACGAGCAGTACTTC
J: TRBJ2-7
V: TRBV5-1
D: TRBD1
size: .

CDR3: CASSYGGGDYEQYF
DNA: TGTGCCAGCAGTTACGGGGGAGGGGATTACGAGCAGTACTTC
J: TRBJ2-7
V: TRBV6-6
D: TRBD2
size: .

CDR3: CASSGTGTINSPLHF
DNA: TGTGCCAGCAGTGGGACAGGGACAATTAATTCACCCCTCCACTTT
J: TRBJ1-6
V: TRBV6-1
D: TRBD1
size: .

CDR3: CASSLATGREKLFF
DNA: TGTGCCAGCAGCTTAGCGACAGGGCGGGAAAAACTGTTTTTT
J: TRBJ1-4
V: TRBV7-8
D: TRBD1
size: .

CDR3: CASSVAPGQGETQYF
DNA: TGTGCCAGCAGCGTAGCCCCGGGACAGGGAGAGACCCAGTACTTC
J: TRBJ2-5
V: TRBV9
D: TRBD1
size: .

CDR3: CASSDDSGRTDTQYF
DNA: TGCGCCAGCAGTGATGATAGCGGCCGCACAGATACGCAGTATTTT
J: TRBJ2-3
V: TRBV10-1
D: .
size: .

CDR3: CASSTGTGSGNTIYF
DNA: TGTGCCAGCAGCACAGGCACAGGGTCTGGAAACACCATATATTTT
J: TRBJ1-3
V: TRBV9
D: .
size: .

CDR3: CASSPEGGDSYTF
DNA: TGTGCCAGCAGCCCGGAGGGGGGGGATAGTTACACCTTC
J: TRBJ1-2
V: TRBV7-2
D: .
size: .

CDR3: CASSRGPTKETQYF
DNA: TGTGCCAGCAGCCGCGGCCCTACCAAAGAGACCCAGTACTTC
J: TRBJ2-5
V: TRBV7-2
D: .
size: .

CDR3: CASSLLSRGLNQPQHF
DNA: TGTGCCAGCAGTTTATTATCCAGGGGTCTAAATCAGCCCCAGCATTTT
J: TRBJ1-5
V: TRBV27
D: .
size: .

CDR3: CASSPGWAGANVLTF
DNA: TGTGCCAGCTCACCTGGCTGGGCCGGGGCCAACGTCCTGACTTTC
J: TRBJ2-6
V: TRBV18
D: .
size: .

CDR3: CASSFLTSGGYNEQFF
DNA: TGTGCCAGCAGTTTTCTGACTAGCGGGGGCTACAATGAGCAGTTCTTC
J: TRBJ2-1
V: TRBV27
D: TRBD2
size: .

CDR3: CASSRTRQPYGYTF
DNA: TGTGCCAGCTCCCGAACGCGACAGCCCTATGGCTACACCTTC
J: TRBJ1-2
V: TRBV2
D: .
size: .

CDR3: CASSVEDRFPGDNEQFF
DNA: TGTGCCAGCAGCGTAGAGGACAGGTTCCCTGGGGACAATGAGCAGTTCTTC
J: TRBJ2-1
V: TRBV9
D: TRBD1
size: .

CDR3: CASTGLITDTQYF
DNA: TGTGCCAGCACCGGACTAATCACAGATACGCAGTATTTT
J: TRBJ2-3
V: TRBV28
D: .
size: .

CDR3: CASSRRQPSSYNEQFF
DNA: TGTGCCAGCAGCCGTCGACAGCCGAGCTCCTACAATGAGCAGTTCTTC
J: TRBJ2-1
V: TRBV7-2
D: .
size: .

CDR3: CASSQRSGTSNQPQHF
DNA: TGCGCCAGCAGCCAACGCTCCGGGACAAGCAATCAGCCCCAGCATTTT
J: TRBJ1-5
V: TRBV4-1
D: .
size: .

CDR3: CASSSWTSGGALTGELFF
DNA: TGTGCCAGCAGCTCCTGGACTAGCGGGGGGGCTTTGACCGGGGAGCTGTTTTTT
J: TRBJ2-2
V: TRBV9
D: TRBD2
size: .

CDR3: CSSPAGSGSSYNEQFF
DNA: TGTTCCAGCCCCGCCGGTAGCGGGAGCTCCTACAATGAGCAGTTCTTC
J: TRBJ2-1
V: TRBV7-9
D: TRBD2
size: .

CDR3: CASSDWGAGSYNEQFF
DNA: TGTGCCAGCAGCGATTGGGGTGCGGGATCCTACAATGAGCAGTTCTTC
J: TRBJ2-1
V: TRBV7-8
D: .
size: once

CDR3: CASSPRPDRDNSPLHF
DNA: TGTGCCAGCAGCCCCCGCCCAGACAGGGACAATTCACCCCTCCACTTT
J: TRBJ1-6
V: TRBV7-8
D: TRBD1
size: .

CDR3: CASSANLIEQFF
DNA: TGTGCCAGCAGTGCTAATTTAATAGAGCAGTTCTTC
J: TRBJ2-1
V: TRBV6-1
D: .
size: .

CDR3: CASSVTSGTDTQYF
DNA: TGTGCCAGCAGCGTTACTAGCGGCACAGATACGCAGTATTTT
J: TRBJ2-3
V: TRBV2
D: TRBD2
size: .

CDR3: CASSPRVGESQKNIQYF
DNA: TGTGCCAGCAGCCCCCGGGTGGGAGAATCACAGAAAAACATTCAGTACTTC
J: TRBJ2-4
V: TRBV9
D: .
size: .

CDR3: CASSLFQGLGLGETQYF
DNA: TGCGCCAGCAGCTTATTTCAGGGGTTGGGCCTCGGCGAGACCCAGTACTTC
J: TRBJ2-5
V: TRBV5-1
D: .
size: .

CDR3: CASSEGPEGYEQYF
DNA: TGCGCCAGCAGTGAGGGCCCTGAGGGTTACGAGCAGTACTTC
J: TRBJ2-7
V: TRBV10-1
D: .
size: once

CDR3: CASSVGGGTYEQYF
DNA: TGTGCCAGCAGCGTAGGCGGGGGAACCTACGAGCAGTACTTC
J: TRBJ2-7
V: TRBV9
D: TRBD2
size: .

CDR3: CASTARTEAFF
DNA: TGTGCCAGTACAGCGCGCACTGAAGCTTTCTTT
J: TRBJ1-1
V: TRBV19
D: .
size: .

CDR3: CATSRDGRESETQYF
DNA: TGTGCCACCAGCAGAGATGGGCGGGAGTCGGAGACCCAGTACTTC
J: TRBJ2-5
V: TRBV15
D: TRBD2
size: .

CDR3: CASSYAGTGGWETQYF
DNA: TGTGCCAGCAGCTACGCCGGGACAGGGGGTTGGGAGACCCAGTACTTC
J: TRBJ2-5
V: TRBV7-2
D: TRBD1
size: .

CDR3: CASSWRDEQYF
DNA: TGTGCCAGCAGCTGGCGGGACGAGCAGTACTTC
J: TRBJ2-7
V: TRBV5-6
D: .
size: .

CDR3: CASSATTGGAGYEQYF
DNA: TGCGCCAGCAGCGCCACAACAGGGGGCGCGGGCTACGAGCAGTACTTC
J: TRBJ2-7
V: TRBV5-1
D: TRBD1
size: .

CDR3: CASREGGRPIEKLFF
DNA: TGTGCCAGCAGAGAGGGAGGGCGCCCTATAGAAAAACTGTTTTTT
J: TRBJ1-4
V: TRBV6-1
D: .
size: .

CDR3: CASSVGGGASGTDTQYF
DNA: TGCGCCAGCAGCGTGGGCGGGGGGGCCAGCGGCACAGATACGCAGTATTTT
J: TRBJ2-3
V: TRBV4-3
D: TRBD2
size: .

CDR3: CASSSGQANEQFF
DNA: TGCGCCAGCAGCTCCGGACAGGCCAATGAGCAGTTCTTC
J: TRBJ2-1
V: TRBV5-1
D: TRBD1
size: .

CDR3: CATSRDFVGAYEQYF
DNA: TGTGCCACCAGCAGAGATTTCGTCGGGGCCTACGAGCAGTACTTC
J: TRBJ2-7
V: TRBV15
D: .
size: once

CDR3: CASSRDRGGREQYF
DNA: TGTGCCAGCAGCCGCGACAGGGGGGGGCGGGAGCAGTACTTC
J: TRBJ2-7
V: TRBV7-6
D: TRBD1
size: once

CDR3: CASSQGPGENTEAFF
DNA: TGTGCCAGCAGCCAAGGTCCAGGGGAGAACACTGAAGCTTTCTTT
J: TRBJ1-1
V: TRBV4-2
D: .
size: .

CDR3: CASSSSQGAKNIQYF
DNA: TGTGCCAGCAGCTCCTCACAGGGAGCCAAAAACATTCAGTACTTC
J: TRBJ2-4
V: TRBV7-9
D: .
size: .

CDR3: CASSSRFGTGGGEQYF
DNA: TGTGCCAGCAGCTCACGATTCGGGACAGGGGGCGGCGAGCAGTACTTC
J: TRBJ2-7
V: TRBV7-9
D: TRBD1
size: .

CDR3: CASSEYPGAGANVLTF
DNA: TGTGCCAGCAGTGAATATCCAGGGGCCGGGGCCAACGTCCTGACTTTC
J: TRBJ2-6
V: TRBV25-1
D: .
size: .

CDR3: CASSLVSGFGGGDYEQYF
DNA: TGCGCCAGCAGCTTGGTTTCGGGGTTCGGCGGTGGGGACTACGAGCAGTACTTC
J: TRBJ2-7
V: TRBV5-1
D: .
size: .

CDR3: CASSFADSNYGYTF
DNA: TGTGCCAGCAGTTTTGCCGACAGCAACTATGGCTACACCTTC
J: TRBJ1-2
V: TRBV27
D: .
size: few

CDR3: CASSLTGGRITEAFF
DNA: TGCGCCAGCAGCCTTACGGGGGGACGGATAACTGAAGCTTTCTTT
J: TRBJ1-1
V: TRBV4-1
D: .
size: once

CDR3: CASSLPSGLGEQFF
DNA: TGTGCCAGCTCCTTGCCTAGCGGCTTAGGGGAGCAGTTCTTC
J: TRBJ2-1
V: TRBV18
D: TRBD2
size: .

CDR3: CASSPSGSSAYEQYF
DNA: TGTGCCAGCAGCCCCTCCGGGAGTTCGGCCTACGAGCAGTACTTC
J: TRBJ2-7
V: TRBV7-3
D: .
size: .

CDR3: CASTVGQGISKNIQYF
DNA: TGTGCCAGTACCGTTGGACAGGGGATTTCCAAAAACATTCAGTACTTC
J: TRBJ2-4
V: TRBV19
D: TRBD1
size: .

CDR3: CASSQVLAGGPSKKHTQYF
DNA: TGTGCCAGCAGCCAGGTGCTAGCGGGGGGGCCAAGTAAAAAGCATACGCAGTATTTT
J: TRBJ2-3
V: TRBV14
D: TRBD2
size: .

CDR3: CASSLGVRPTTSGNTIYF
DNA: TGTGCCAGCAGCTTAGGAGTTCGGCCGACTACCTCTGGAAACACCATATATTTT
J: TRBJ1-3
V: TRBV7-6
D: .
size: .

CDR3: CASSQGEAGARETQYF
DNA: TGCGCCAGCAGCCAAGGGGAGGCGGGGGCGCGGGAGACCCAGTACTTC
J: TRBJ2-5
V: TRBV4-1
D: .
size: .

CDR3: CASSLGRTSLGQGETQYF
DNA: TGTGCCAGCAGCTTAGGGAGGACTAGCTTGGGGCAAGGGGAGACCCAGTACTTC
J: TRBJ2-5
V: TRBV11-2
D: TRBD2
size: .

CDR3: CASSLSSNEQFF
DNA: TGTGCCAGCAGCCTGAGCTCAAATGAGCAGTTCTTC
J: TRBJ2-1
V: TRBV9
D: .
size: .

CDR3: CASRSVGQGASYEQYF
DNA: TGCGCCAGCAGAAGTGTGGGACAGGGGGCGTCCTACGAGCAGTACTTC
J: TRBJ2-7
V: TRBV4-1
D: TRBD1
size: once